These T cell receptor beta chains were read from a single sample in a study of early T cells in non-severe SARS-CoV-2 infection. MiXCR, run by TCRdb on the 5' RACE reads, gives a single entry per CDR3 protein. The sample carries about 45,000 distinct CDR3 sequences, 11% recorded once. Input material: whole blood. The receptors were sampled from an adult who was a healthcare worker with PCR-confirmed SARS-CoV-2 infection or an uninfected control (not recorded which). Each CDR3 is given with its conserved first and last residue.

v_call	j_call	cdr3_aa
TRBV29-1	TRBJ1-1	CSAFDRDRANTEASF
TRBV7-3	TRBJ2-5	CASSLGGYETQYF
TRBV11-2	TRBJ1-2	CASSLDQGPYGYTF
TRBV4-2	TRBJ2-1	CASSQDPGQDNEQFF
TRBV19	TRBJ2-7	CASSIPGTYEQYF
TRBV20-1	TRBJ2-7	CSASGQGAYEQYF
TRBV5-7	TRBJ2-3	CASSLAGDGTQYF
TRBV29-1	TRBJ2-3	CSVARRLAGGGTDTQYF
TRBV28	TRBJ1-5	CASSTRQGLGNQPQHF
TRBV6-5	TRBJ1-2	CASRKSGSYGFYGYTF
TRBV28	TRBJ1-1	CASQGLTEAFF
TRBV19	TRBJ1-2	CASRGSANYGYTF
TRBV19	TRBJ2-1	CASSIRASYNEQFF
TRBV27	TRBJ2-5	CASGGLGETQYF
TRBV19	TRBJ2-2	CASSIRTGELFF
TRBV6-6	TRBJ2-7	CASSYREYYEQYF
TRBV29-1	TRBJ2-3	CSVRDLDTQYF
TRBV6-5	TRBJ1-5	CASSDRALYQPQHF
TRBV14	TRBJ2-1	CASSQDTYGTSGYNEQFF
TRBV9	TRBJ2-3	CASSVEAGTVTDTQYF
TRBV20-1	TRBJ2-3	CSARPPGTRDTDTQYF
TRBV20-1	TRBJ2-3	CSARDALAGDTQYF
TRBV28	TRBJ2-7	CASSEPGTLSTKQYF
TRBV10-2	TRBJ2-1	CASSEQGVRSSYNEQFF
TRBV28	TRBJ1-1	CASSLTGLGQENTEAFF
TRBV10-3	TRBJ1-1	CAISESEEPNTEAFF
TRBV12-3/TRBV12-4	TRBJ1-1	CASSFGGPEAFF
TRBV30	TRBJ1-1	CAWKSGLGNTEAFF
TRBV19	TRBJ1-2	CASTLIGTAYGYTF
TRBV20-1	TRBJ2-3	CSATTSLADSTDTQYF
TRBV20-1	TRBJ2-7	CSARDPGRASYEQYF
TRBV20-1	TRBJ2-1	CSASPPSLSGRVANEQFF
TRBV7-2	TRBJ2-5	CASSRGTQETQYF
TRBV29-1	TRBJ2-5	CSVDRSRLAGLRETQYF
TRBV13	TRBJ2-3	CASSFGPGTSNTDTQYF
TRBV28	TRBJ1-5	CASTILGSNSNQPQHF
TRBV25-1	TRBJ2-3	CASSRGTSGASTDTQYF
TRBV28	TRBJ2-2	CASTPAGASGSVTGELFF
TRBV12-3/TRBV12-4	TRBJ1-2	CASSPKMIGYTF
TRBV12-3/TRBV12-4	TRBJ2-7	CASSFDRQRRYYEQYF
TRBV10-2	TRBJ2-5	CASSESETQYF
TRBV29-1	TRBJ2-5	CSVVRLGTEETQYF
TRBV28	TRBJ2-7	CATRLRYEQYF
TRBV20-1	TRBJ2-3	CSARDGGLAFGTDTQYF
TRBV12-3/TRBV12-4	TRBJ2-3	CASRRQTSTDTQYF
TRBV7-2	TRBJ2-7	CASSLSPGSYEQYF
TRBV11-2	TRBJ1-1	CASSSGLGMLEAFF
TRBV3-1	TRBJ2-7	CASSQVDGYEQYF
TRBV29-1	TRBJ2-3	CSVDPASTDTQYF
TRBV27	TRBJ1-1	CASSLSTGSEAFF
TRBV7-9	TRBJ2-3	CASSLGAPGTDTQYF